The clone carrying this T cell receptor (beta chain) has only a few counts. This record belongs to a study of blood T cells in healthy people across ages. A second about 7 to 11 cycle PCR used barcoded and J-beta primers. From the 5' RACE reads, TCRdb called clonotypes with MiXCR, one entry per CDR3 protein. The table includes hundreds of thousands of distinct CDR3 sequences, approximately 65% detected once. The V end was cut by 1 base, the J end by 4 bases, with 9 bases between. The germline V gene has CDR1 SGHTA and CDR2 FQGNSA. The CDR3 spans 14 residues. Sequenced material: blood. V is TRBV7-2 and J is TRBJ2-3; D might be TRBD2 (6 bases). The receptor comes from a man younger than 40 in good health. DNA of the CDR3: TGTGCCAGCAGCTTAGGTGGGGGGTCAGATACGCAGTATTTT. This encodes CASSLGGGSDTQYF. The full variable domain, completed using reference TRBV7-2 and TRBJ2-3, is GAGVSQSPSNKVTEKGKDVELRCDPISGHTALYWYRQSLGQGLEFLIYFQGNSAPDKSGLPSDRFSAERTGGSVSTLTIQRTQQEDSAVYLCASSLGGGSDTQYFGPGTRLTVL.